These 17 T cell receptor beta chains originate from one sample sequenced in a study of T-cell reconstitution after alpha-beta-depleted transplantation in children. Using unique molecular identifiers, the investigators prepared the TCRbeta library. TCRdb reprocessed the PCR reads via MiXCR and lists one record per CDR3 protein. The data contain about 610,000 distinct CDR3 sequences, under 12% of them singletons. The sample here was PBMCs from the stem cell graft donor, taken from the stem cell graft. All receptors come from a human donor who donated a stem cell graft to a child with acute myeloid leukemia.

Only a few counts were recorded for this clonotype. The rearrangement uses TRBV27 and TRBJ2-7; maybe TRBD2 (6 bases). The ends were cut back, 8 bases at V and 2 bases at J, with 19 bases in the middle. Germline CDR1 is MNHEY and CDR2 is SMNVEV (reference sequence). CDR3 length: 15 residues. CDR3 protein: CASGSGLSYTYEQYF. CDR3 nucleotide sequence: TGTGCCAGCGGCTCGGGACTGTCCTATACCTACGAGCAGTACTTC.

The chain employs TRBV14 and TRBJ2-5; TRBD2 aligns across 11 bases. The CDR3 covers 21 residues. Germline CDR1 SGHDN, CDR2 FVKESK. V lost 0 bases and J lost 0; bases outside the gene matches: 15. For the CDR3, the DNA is TGTGCCAGCAGCCAAGACAGGAGACTAGCGGGACCGGGGGGGTACCAAGAGACCCAGTACTTC. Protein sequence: CASSQDRRLAGPGGYQETQYF.

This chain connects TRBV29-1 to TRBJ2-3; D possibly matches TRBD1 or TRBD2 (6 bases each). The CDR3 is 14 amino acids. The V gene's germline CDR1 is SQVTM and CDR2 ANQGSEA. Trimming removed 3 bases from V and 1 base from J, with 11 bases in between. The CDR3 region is CSVEEGGGTDTQYF. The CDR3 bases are TGCAGCGTTGAGGAGGGGGGTGGCACAGATACGCAGTATTTT.

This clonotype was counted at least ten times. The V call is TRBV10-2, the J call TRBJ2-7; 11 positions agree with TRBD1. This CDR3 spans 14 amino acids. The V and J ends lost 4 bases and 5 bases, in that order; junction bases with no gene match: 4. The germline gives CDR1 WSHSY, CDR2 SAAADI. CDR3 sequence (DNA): TGCGCCAGCAGTGGGACAGGGGGCCGGGACGAGCAGTACTTC. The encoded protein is CASSGTGGRDEQYF.

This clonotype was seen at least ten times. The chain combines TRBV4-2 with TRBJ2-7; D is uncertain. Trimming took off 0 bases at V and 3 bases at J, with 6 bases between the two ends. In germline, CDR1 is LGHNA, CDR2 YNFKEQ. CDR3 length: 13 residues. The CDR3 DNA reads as TGTGCCAGCAGCCAAGAGGGGATCTACGAGCAGTACTTC. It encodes CASSQEGIYEQYF.

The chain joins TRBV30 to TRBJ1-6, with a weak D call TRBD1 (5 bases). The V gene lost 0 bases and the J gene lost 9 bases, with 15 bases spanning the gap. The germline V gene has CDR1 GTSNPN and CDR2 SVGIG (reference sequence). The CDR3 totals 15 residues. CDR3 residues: CAWSVEGTFFSPLHF. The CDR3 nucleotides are TGTGCCTGGAGTGTAGAGGGGACGTTTTTTTCACCCCTCCACTTT.

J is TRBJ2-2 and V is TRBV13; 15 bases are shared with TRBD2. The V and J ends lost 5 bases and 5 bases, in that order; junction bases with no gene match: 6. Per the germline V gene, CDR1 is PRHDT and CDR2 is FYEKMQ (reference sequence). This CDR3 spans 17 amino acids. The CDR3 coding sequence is TGTGCCAGCAGCCCCGCCGGGACTAGCGGGAGGACCGGGGAGCTGTTTTTT. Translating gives CASSPAGTSGRTGELFF.

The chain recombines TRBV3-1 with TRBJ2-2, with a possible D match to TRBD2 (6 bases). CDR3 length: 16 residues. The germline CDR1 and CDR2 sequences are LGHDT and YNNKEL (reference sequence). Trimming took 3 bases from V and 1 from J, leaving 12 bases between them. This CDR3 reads CASSQYGLLNTGELFF. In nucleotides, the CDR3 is TGTGCCAGCAGCCAGTACGGACTATTGAACACCGGGGAGCTGTTTTTT.

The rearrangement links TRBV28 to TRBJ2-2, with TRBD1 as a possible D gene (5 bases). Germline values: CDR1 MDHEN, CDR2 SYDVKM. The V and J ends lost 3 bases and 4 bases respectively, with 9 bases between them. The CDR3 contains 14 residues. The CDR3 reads CASSLGRFTGELFF. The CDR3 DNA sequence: TGTGCCAGCAGTTTGGGGCGATTCACCGGGGAGCTGTTTTTT.

This CDR3 reads CASSVDSGGYTGELFF. In DNA, the CDR3 is TGTGCCAGCAGCGTAGATTCCGGGGGCTACACCGGGGAGCTGTTTTTT. The chain recombines TRBV9 with TRBJ2-2; D assignment may be TRBD1 or TRBD2 (6 bases each). Deletions cut 0 bases from V and 3 bases from J, with 12 bases between. This CDR3 contains 16 residues. Germline CDR1 and CDR2: SGDLS and YYNGEE.

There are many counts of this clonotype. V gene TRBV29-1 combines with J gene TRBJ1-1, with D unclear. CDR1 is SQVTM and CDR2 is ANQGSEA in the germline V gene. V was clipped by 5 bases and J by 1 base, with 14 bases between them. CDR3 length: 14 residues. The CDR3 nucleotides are TGCAGCGTTTCTAACAACCGACAGAACACTGAAGCTTTCTTT. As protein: CSVSNNRQNTEAFF.

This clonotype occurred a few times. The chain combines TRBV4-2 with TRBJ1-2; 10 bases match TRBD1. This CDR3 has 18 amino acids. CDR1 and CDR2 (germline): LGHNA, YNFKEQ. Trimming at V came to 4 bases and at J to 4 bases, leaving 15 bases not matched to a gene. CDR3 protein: CASSRRTGGIYPSYGYTF. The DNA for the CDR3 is TGTGCCAGCAGCCGACGGACAGGGGGAATTTATCCCTCCTATGGCTACACCTTC.

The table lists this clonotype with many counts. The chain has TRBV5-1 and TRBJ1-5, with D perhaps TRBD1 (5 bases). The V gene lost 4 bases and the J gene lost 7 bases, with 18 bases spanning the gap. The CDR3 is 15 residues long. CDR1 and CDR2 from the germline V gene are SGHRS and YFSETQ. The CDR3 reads CASSAFGGAGQPQHF. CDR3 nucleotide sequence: TGCGCCAGCAGCGCCTTTGGAGGGGCTGGCCAGCCCCAGCATTTT.

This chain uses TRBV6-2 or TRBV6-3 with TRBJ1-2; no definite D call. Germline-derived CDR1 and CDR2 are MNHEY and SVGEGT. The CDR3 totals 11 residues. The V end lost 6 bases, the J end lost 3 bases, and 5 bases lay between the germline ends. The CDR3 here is CASREDYGYTF. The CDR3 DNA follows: TGTGCCAGCAGGGAGGACTATGGCTACACCTTC.

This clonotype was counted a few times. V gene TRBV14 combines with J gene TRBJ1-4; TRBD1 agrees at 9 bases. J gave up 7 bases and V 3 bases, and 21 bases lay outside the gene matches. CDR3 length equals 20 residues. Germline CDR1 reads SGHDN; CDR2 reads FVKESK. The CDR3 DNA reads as TGTGCCAGCAGCCAGGACGATGGGACAGGGACCGAGTCTTGGTCTGAAAAACTGTTTTTT. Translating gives CASSQDDGTGTESWSEKLFF.

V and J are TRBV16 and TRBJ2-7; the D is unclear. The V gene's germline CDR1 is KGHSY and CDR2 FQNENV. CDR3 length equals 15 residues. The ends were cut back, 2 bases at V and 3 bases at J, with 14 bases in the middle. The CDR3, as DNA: TGTGCCAGCAGCCAAATTTTTGGCACACTCTACGAGCAGTACTTC. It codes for CASSQIFGTLYEQYF.

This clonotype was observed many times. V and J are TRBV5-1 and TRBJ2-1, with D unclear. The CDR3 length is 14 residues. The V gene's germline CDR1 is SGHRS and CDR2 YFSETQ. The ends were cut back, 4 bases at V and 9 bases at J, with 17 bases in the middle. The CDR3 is CASSRQLEDGEQFF. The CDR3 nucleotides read TGCGCCAGCAGCAGACAACTCGAGGATGGTGAGCAGTTCTTC.